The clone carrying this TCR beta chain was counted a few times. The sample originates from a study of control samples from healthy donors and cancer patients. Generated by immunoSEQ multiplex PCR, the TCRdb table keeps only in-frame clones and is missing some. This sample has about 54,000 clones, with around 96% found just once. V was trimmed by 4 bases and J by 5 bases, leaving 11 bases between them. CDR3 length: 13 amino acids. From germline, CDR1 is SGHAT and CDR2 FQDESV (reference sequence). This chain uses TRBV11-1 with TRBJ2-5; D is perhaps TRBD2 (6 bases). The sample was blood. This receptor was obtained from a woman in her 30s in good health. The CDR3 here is CASSSWGEETQYF. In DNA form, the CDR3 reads TGTGCCAGCAGCTCGTGGGGGGAGGAGACCCAGTACTTC. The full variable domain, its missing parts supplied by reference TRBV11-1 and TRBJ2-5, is EAEVAQSPRYKITEKSQAVAFWCDPISGHATLYWYRQILGQGPELLVQFQDESVVDDSQLPKDRFSAERLKGVDSTLKIQPAELGDSAMYLCASSSWGEETQYFGPGTRLLVL.